This T cell receptor (beta chain) emerged from a study of chemoradiotherapy in HPV16-positive cancers. Overall study results and limits: Candidate HPV-specific clones and E7-related TCR motifs grew in tumor during treatment. The functional HPV-specific definition rests on just a couple of HPV16-positive patients.

This CDR3 comprises 15 residues. The germline V gene encodes CDR1 LNHDA and CDR2 SQIVND (reference sequence). Trimming stripped 2 bases from V and 3 bases from J, with 14 bases between. Sequencing was performed with immunoSEQ multiplex PCR; in TCRdb, only in-frame clones are kept and a portion is missing. The table includes some 14,000 clones, approximately 90% detected once. Comment on this clone: The antigen remains unidentified.

Over chemoradiotherapy, repertoires were sampled more than once. This chain uses TRBV19 with TRBJ2-7; tentative D call: TRBD1 (5 bases). This TCR was recovered from a human donor with HPV-associated anogenital cancer. The sequences come from blood, collected from a patient who underwent chemoradiotherapy. CDR3 sequence reads: CASSIFPGSDYEQYF. The CDR3 region has the DNA TGTGCCAGTAGTATATTCCCAGGGTCGGACTACGAGCAGTACTTC.